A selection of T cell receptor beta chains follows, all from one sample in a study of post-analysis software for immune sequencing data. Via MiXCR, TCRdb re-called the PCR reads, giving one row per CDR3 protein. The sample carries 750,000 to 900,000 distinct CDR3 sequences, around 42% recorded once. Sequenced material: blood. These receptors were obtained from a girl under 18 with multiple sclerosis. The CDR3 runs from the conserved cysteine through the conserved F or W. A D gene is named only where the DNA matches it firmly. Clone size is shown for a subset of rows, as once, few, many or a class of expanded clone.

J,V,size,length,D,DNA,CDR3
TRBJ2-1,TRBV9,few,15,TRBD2,TGTGCCAGCAGCGTAGCGGGACTAGCGCACAATGAGCAGTTCTTC,CASSVAGLAHNEQFF
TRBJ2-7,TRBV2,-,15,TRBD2,TGTGCCAGCGGAGGGGCTAGCGGGATCCTACGCGAGCAGTACTTC,CASGGASGILREQYF
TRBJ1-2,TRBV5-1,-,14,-,TGCGCCAGCAGCTTTAATGGCGCTCTAGACGGCTACACCTTC,CASSFNGALDGYTF
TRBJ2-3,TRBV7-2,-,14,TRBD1,TGTGCCAGCTCGAAGGGGGCCACAGGAGATACGCAGTATTTT,CASSKGATGDTQYF
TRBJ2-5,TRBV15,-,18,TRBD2,TGTGCCACCAGCAGAGAATATGGGCTAGCGGGAGTCCAAGAGACCCAGTACTTC,CATSREYGLAGVQETQYF
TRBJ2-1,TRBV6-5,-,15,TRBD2,TGTGCCAGCAGTGAATCCGTAGCGGGGTACAATGAGCAGTTCTTC,CASSESVAGYNEQFF
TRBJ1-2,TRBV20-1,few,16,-,TGCAGTGCTAGAGATACTGAGGGGTTCCCATCAGGGGGCTACACCTTC,CSARDTEGFPSGGYTF
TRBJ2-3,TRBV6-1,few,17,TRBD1,TGTGCCAGCAGTGTCACGACCGGGACAGGGGGCACAGATACGCAGTATTTT,CASSVTTGTGGTDTQYF
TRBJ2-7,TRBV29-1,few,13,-,TGCAGCGTTGAGGGCGACGGATCCTACGAGCAGTACTTC,CSVEGDGSYEQYF
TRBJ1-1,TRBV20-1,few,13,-,TGCAGTGCTAGAGATAAGCCAGACACTGAAGCTTTCTTT,CSARDKPDTEAFF
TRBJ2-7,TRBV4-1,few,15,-,TGCGCCAGCAGCCAAGATCACAGCCCCTACAATGAGCAGTACTTC,CASSQDHSPYNEQYF
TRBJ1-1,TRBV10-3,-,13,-,TGTGCCATCAGTGGGGGTACAGGTACCGAAGCTTTCTTT,CAISGGTGTEAFF
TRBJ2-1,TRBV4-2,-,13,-,TGTGCCAGCAGCCAGGGGACGGATCTTTCGCAGTTCTTC,CASSQGTDLSQFF
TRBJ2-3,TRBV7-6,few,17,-,TGTGCCAGCAGCTTAATAGGTGACGGGAAAAGCACAGATACGCAGTATTTT,CASSLIGDGKSTDTQYF
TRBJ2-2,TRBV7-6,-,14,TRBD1,TGTGCCAGCAAAGGGACAGGGGACACCGGGGAGCTGTTTTTT,CASKGTGDTGELFF
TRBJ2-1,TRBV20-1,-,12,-,TGCAGTGCCCGCCCGAGGGGGAGGGAGCAGTTCTTC,CSARPRGREQFF
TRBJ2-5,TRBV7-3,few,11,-,TGTGCCAGCAGCAACAAGGAGACCCAGTACTTC,CASSNKETQYF
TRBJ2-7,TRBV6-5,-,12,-,TGTGCCAGTACGGACAGCTCCTACGAGCAGTACTTC,CASTDSSYEQYF
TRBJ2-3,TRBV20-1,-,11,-,TGCAGTGCTAGCGGTTCCGTGGCGCAGTATTTT,CSASGSVAQYF
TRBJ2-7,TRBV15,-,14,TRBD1,TGTGCCACCAGCCTCAAACAGGGGGCCTACGAGCAGTACTTC,CATSLKQGAYEQYF
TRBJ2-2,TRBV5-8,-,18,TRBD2,TGTGCCAGCAGCTTTGCGCCTCCTAGCAGCGGGGACACCGGGGAGCTGTTTTTT,CASSFAPPSSGDTGELFF
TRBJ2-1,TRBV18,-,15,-,TGTGCCAGCTCAGCGGACGGGAGCTTCAACAATGAGCAGTTCTTC,CASSADGSFNNEQFF